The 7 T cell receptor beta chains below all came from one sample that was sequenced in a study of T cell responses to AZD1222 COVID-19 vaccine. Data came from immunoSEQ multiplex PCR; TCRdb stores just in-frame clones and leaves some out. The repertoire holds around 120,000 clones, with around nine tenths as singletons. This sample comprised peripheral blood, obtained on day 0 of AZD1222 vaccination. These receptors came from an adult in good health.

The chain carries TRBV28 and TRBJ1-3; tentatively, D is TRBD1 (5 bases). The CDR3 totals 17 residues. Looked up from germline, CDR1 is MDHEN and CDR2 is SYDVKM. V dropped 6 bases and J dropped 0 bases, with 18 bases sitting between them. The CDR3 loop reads CASSMVEGAASGNTIYF. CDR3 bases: TGTGCCAGCAGCATGGTGGAAGGGGCAGCCTCTGGAAACACCATATATTTT.

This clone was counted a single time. In DNA form, the CDR3 reads TGTGCCAGCAGAACCGGGACGGAGAATTCACCCCTCCACTTT. It is translated as CASRTGTENSPLHF. This sequence joins TRBV6-5 and TRBJ1-6; the D gene is possibly TRBD1 (5 bases). The CDR3 has 14 amino acids. Per the germline V gene, CDR1 is MNHEY and CDR2 is SVGAGI. V was shortened by 6 bases and J by 7 bases, with 13 bases between the two germline ends.

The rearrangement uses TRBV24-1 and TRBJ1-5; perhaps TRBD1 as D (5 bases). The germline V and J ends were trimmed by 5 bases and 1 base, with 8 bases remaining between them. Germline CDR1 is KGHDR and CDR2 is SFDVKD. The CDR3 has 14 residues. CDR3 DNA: TGTGCCACCAGTGGGGGGGACAGCAATCAGCCCCAGCATTTT. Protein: CATSGGDSNQPQHF.

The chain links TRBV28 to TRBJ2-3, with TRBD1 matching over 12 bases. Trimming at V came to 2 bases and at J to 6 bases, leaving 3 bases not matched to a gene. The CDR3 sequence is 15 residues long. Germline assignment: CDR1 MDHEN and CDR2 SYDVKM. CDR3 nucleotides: TGTGCCAGCAGTTTAGGGACAGGGGGCAGCGATACGCAGTATTTT. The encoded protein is CASSLGTGGSDTQYF.

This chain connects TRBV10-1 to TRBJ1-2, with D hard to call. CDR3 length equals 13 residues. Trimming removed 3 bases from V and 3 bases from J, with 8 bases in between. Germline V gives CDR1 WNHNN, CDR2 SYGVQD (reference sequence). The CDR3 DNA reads TGCGCCAGCAGTGAAAACAGCGACTATGGCTACACCTTC. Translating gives CASSENSDYGYTF.

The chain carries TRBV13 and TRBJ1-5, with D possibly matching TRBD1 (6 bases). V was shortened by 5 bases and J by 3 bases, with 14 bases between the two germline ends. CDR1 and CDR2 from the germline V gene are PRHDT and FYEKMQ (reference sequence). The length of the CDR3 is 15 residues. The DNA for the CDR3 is TGTGCCAGCAGCGGCCCCGGGACATCCAATCAGCCCCAGCATTTT. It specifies CASSGPGTSNQPQHF.

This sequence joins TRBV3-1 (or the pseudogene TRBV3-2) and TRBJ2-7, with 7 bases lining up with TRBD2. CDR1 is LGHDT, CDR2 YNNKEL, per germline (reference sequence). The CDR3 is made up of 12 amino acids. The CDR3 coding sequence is TGTGCAGCGGGGAGGGCCTCCTACGAGCAGTACTTC. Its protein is CAAGRASYEQYF.